A selection of T cell receptor beta chains follows, all from one sample in a study of spatial heterogeneity in lung cancer. TCRdb called the 5' RACE reads again in MiXCR, with one record for every CDR3 protein. The table records roughly 9,600 distinct CDR3 sequences, 6% to 6.5% of them present only once. The specimen comprised lung tumor tissue, sampled at surgery. Receptors were obtained from a male donor with early-stage non-small cell lung cancer. CDR3s include the opening cysteine and the closing phenylalanine or tryptophan. D genes are given only for firm matches. Clone size is shown for a subset of rows, as once, few, many or a class of expanded clone.

v_call	d_call	clone_size	j_call	cdr3_nt	cdr3_aa
TRBV20-1	.	few	TRBJ1-4	TGCAGTGCCCGTCCGGGGACGGAAGAAAAACTGTTTTTT	CSARPGTEEKLFF
TRBV20-1	.	few	TRBJ1-6	TGCAGTGCTAAAGGGGGGTGGGGGTATAATTCACCCCTCCACTTT	CSAKGGWGYNSPLHF
TRBV9	.	many	TRBJ2-7	TGTGCCAGCAGCGCCAAGGTCAGTTCAACCCCCTACGAGCAGTACTTC	CASSAKVSSTPYEQYF
TRBV29-1	.	medium-sized	TRBJ2-2	TGCAGCGTTGGACAGGACACCGGGGAGCTGTTTTTT	CSVGQDTGELFF
TRBV7-2	.	few	TRBJ1-4	TGTGCCAGCAGCTTGAGCAGGGTGGGTGAAAAACTGTTTTTT	CASSLSRVGEKLFF
TRBV2	.	few	TRBJ2-2	TGTGCCAGCCGATGGGAAGCCGGGGAGCTGTTTTTT	CASRWEAGELFF
TRBV25-1	TRBD2	.	TRBJ2-3	TGTGCCAGCAGAAAAGGGAGGGAAACGCAGTATTTT	CASRKGRETQYF
TRBV18	.	few	TRBJ2-3	TGTGCCAGCTCACCACCGGGCTCAAGGCGGGATACGCAGTATTTT	CASSPPGSRRDTQYF
TRBV6-1	TRBD2	many	TRBJ2-2	TGTGCCAGCAGTGTGGGACTAGCGGGGGCCGGGGAGCTGTTTTTT	CASSVGLAGAGELFF
TRBV4-3	.	medium-sized	TRBJ1-1	TGCGCCAGCAGCCTAAGAGCCAGAAACACTGAAGCTTTCTTT	CASSLRARNTEAFF
TRBV10-2	TRBD1	medium-sized	TRBJ2-7	TGCGCCAGTGGACAGGGCCCTGCCTACGAGCAGTACTTC	CASGQGPAYEQYF
TRBV30	TRBD1	.	TRBJ1-1	TGTGCCTGGAGTCTCCTGGGGTCACAGGGGGCAGGTGAAGCTTTCTTT	CAWSLLGSQGAGEAFF
TRBV20-1	.	many	TRBJ1-2	TGCAGTGCTGAAGAGTTAGGGGTGGTACGGGGTGGCTACACCTTC	CSAEELGVVRGGYTF
TRBV28	.	.	TRBJ1-1	TGTGCCAGCAAACTCCCGGAGAGGGGGACCACTGAAGCTTTCTTT	CASKLPERGTTEAFF
TRBV10-2	.	.	TRBJ2-4	TGCGCCAGCAGTGAGTCGACACAGTTAGCCAAAAACATTCAGTACTTC	CASSESTQLAKNIQYF
TRBV30	.	many	TRBJ2-5	TGTGCCTGGAGTGTTGGGGTGTTGGAGACCCAGTACTTC	CAWSVGVLETQYF
TRBV20-1	TRBD2	medium-sized	TRBJ2-3	TGCAGTGCCAATAGCGGGGGTGTCACAGATACGCAGTATTTT	CSANSGGVTDTQYF
TRBV11-2	.	many	TRBJ2-5	TGTGCCAGCAGTGCGGCCCCTTTGAAGACCCAGTACTTC	CASSAAPLKTQYF
TRBV3-1	.	many	TRBJ1-4	TGTGCCAGCAGCCAAGATTACAGAAATGAAAAACTGTTTTTT	CASSQDYRNEKLFF
TRBV5-5	.	.	TRBJ2-7	TGTGCCAGCAGCCTCCGTGGGGCTGATTGGGACGAGCAGTACTTC	CASSLRGADWDEQYF